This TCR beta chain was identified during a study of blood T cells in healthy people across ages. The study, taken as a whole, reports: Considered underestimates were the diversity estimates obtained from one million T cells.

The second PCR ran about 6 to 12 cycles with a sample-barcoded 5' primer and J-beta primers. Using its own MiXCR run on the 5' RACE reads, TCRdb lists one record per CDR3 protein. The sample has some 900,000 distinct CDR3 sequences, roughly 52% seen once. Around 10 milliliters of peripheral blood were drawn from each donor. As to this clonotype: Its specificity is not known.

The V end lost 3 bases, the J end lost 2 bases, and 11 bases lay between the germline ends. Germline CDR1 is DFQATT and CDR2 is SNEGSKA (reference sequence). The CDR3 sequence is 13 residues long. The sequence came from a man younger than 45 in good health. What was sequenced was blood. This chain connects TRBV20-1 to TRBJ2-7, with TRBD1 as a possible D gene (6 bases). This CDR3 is CSARSRGTYEQYF. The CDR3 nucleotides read TGCAGTGCTAGGTCCAGGGGTACCTACGAGCAGTACTTC.